This TCR beta chain is drawn from a study of blood T cell repertoires in COVID-19. Participants came from about two dozen US areas, aged roughly 18 to 95 years. The authors' processing: Reference gene primer amplification gave nucleated cell count estimates. Sequencing was performed with immunoSEQ multiplex PCR; in TCRdb, only in-frame clones are kept and a portion is missing. V, J and clone size were drawn from that table, and D and trimming were deduced from the DNA. The sample carries roughly 360,000 clones, roughly 90% recorded once. This CDR3 region has 14 residues. V trimming: 4 bases; J trimming: 4 bases; junction bases outside the gene matches: 4. Germline CDR1 and CDR2: SGHTA and FQGNSA.

This TCR came from a woman aged 25 to 39 with acute COVID-19. Sequenced input: PBMCs or T cells enriched from blood (not recorded which). The chain is built from TRBV7-2 and TRBJ1-2; 9 bases map to TRBD1. In DNA form, the CDR3 reads TGTGCCAGCAGCTCCCCGACAGGGGGCTATGGCTACACCTTC. Translating it yields CASSSPTGGYGYTF. Variable domain in full (rest from reference TRBV7-2 and TRBJ1-2): GAGVSQSPSNKVTEKGKDVELRCDPISGHTALYWYRQSLGQGLEFLIYFQGNSAPDKSGLPSDRFSAERTGGSVSTLTIQRTQQEDSAVYLCASSSPTGGYGYTFGSGTRLTVV.